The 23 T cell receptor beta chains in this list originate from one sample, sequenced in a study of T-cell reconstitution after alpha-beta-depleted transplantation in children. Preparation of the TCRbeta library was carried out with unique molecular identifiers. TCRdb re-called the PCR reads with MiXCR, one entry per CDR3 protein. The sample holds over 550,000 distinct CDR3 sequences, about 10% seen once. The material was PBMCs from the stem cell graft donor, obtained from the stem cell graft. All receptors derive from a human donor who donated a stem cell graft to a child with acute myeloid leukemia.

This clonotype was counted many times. The CDR3 region is CASSLDRYTDTQYF. In nucleotides, the CDR3 is TGTGCCAGCAGCTTAGATCGGTACACAGATACGCAGTATTTT. The chain uses TRBV7-2 and TRBJ2-3, with D hard to call. This CDR3 comprises 14 residues. The V gene's germline CDR1 is SGHTA and CDR2 FQGNSA. Trimming shortened V by 1 base and J by 2 bases, and 7 bases separated the two germline ends. Drawing the rest from reference TRBV7-2 and TRBJ2-3, the complete variable domain is GAGVSQSPSNKVTEKGKDVELRCDPISGHTALYWYRQSLGQGLEFLIYFQGNSAPDKSGLPSDRFSAERTGGSVSTLTIQRTQQEDSAVYLCASSLDRYTDTQYFGPGTRLTVL.

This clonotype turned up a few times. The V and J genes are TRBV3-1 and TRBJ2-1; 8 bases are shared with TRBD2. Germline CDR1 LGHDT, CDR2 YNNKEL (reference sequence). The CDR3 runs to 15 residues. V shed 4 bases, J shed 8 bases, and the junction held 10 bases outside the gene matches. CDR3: CASSPAGTSLHEQFF. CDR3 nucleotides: TGTGCCAGCAGCCCAGCAGGGACTAGTCTTCATGAGCAGTTCTTC.

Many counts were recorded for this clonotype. The CDR3 loop reads CASSLALPRPEETQYF. CDR3 bases: TGTGCCAGCAGCTTAGCTCTCCCTAGACCGGAAGAGACCCAGTACTTC. This chain links TRBV7-9 with TRBJ2-5; no clear D. V lost 0 bases to trimming and J lost 3 bases, with 14 bases between them. There are 16 residues in the CDR3. CDR1 SEHNR and CDR2 FQNEAQ come from the germline V gene (reference sequence).

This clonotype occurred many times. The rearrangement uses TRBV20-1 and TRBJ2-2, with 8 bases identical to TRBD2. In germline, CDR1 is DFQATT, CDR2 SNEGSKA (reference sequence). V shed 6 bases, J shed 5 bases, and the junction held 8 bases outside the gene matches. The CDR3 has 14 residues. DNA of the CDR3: TGCAGTGCCAGATCTAGCGGGTGGACCGGGGAGCTGTTTTTT. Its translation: CSARSSGWTGELFF.

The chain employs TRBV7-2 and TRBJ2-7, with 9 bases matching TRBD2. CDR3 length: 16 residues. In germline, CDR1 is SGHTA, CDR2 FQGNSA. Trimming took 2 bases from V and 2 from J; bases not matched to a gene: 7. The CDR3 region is CASSLSIAGAAYEQYF. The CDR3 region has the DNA TGTGCCAGCAGCTTATCAATAGCGGGAGCGGCCTACGAGCAGTACTTC.

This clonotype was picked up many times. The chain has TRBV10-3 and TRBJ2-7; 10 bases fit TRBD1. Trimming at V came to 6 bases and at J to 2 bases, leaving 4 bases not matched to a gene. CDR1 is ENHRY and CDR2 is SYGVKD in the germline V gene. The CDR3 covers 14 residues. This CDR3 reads CAISGQGGTYEQYF. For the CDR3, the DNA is TGTGCCATCAGCGGACAGGGGGGGACCTACGAGCAGTACTTC.

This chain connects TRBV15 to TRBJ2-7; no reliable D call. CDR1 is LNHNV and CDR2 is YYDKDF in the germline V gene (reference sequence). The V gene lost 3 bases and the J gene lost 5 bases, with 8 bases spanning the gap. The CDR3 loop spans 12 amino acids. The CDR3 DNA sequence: TGTGCCACCAGCAGTGCCTGGGACGAGCAGTACTTC. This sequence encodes CATSSAWDEQYF.

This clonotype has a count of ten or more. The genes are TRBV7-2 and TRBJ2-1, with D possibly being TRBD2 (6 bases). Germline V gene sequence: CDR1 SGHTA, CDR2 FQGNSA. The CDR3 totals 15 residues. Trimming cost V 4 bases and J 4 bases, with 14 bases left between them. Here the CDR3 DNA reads TGTGCCAGCAGCTCGGAGGGACGAACTTACAATGAGCAGTTCTTC. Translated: CASSSEGRTYNEQFF.

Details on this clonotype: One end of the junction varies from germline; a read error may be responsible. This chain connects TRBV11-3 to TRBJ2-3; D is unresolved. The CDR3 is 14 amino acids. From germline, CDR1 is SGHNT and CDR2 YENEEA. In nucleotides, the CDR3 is TGTGCCGGCAGTCAGGCAACGACCACAGATACGCAGTATTTT. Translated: CAGSQATTTDTQYF.

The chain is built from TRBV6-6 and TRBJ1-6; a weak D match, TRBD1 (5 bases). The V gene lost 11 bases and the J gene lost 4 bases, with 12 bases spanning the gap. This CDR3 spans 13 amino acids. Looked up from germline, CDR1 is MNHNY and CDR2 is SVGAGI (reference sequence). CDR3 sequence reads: CAGAERYNSPLHF. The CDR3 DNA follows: TGTGCCGGGGCCGAAAGATATAATTCACCCCTCCACTTT.

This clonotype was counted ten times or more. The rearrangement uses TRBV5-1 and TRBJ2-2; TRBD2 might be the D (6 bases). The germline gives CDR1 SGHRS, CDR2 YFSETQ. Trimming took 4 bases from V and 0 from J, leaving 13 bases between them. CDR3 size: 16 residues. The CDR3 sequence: CASSRRLGPNTGELFF. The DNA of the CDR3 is TGCGCCAGCAGCAGGAGACTAGGGCCGAACACCGGGGAGCTGTTTTTT.

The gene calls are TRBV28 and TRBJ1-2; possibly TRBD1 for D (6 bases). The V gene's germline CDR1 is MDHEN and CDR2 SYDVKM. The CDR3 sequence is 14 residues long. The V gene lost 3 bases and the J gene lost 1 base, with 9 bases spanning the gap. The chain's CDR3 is CASSFLDSNYGYTF. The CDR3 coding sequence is TGTGCCAGCAGTTTCTTGGACAGTAACTATGGCTACACCTTC.

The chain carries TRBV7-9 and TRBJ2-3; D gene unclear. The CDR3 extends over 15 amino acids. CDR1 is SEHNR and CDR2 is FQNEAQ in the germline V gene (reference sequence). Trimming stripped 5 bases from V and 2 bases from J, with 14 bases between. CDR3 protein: CASSLERRNTDTQYF. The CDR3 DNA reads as TGTGCCAGCAGCCTAGAACGGCGGAACACAGATACGCAGTATTTT.

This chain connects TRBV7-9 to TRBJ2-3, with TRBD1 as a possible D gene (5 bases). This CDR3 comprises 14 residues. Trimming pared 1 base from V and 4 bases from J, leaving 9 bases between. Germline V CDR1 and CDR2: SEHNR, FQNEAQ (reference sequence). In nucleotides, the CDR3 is TGTGCCAGCAGCTTAGAGGGGATCTCAGATACGCAGTATTTT. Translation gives CASSLEGISDTQYF.

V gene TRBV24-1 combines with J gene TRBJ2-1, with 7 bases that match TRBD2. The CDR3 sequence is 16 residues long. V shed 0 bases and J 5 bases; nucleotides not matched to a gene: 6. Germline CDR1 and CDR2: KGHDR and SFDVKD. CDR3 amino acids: CATSDLPSGPDNEQFF. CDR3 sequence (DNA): TGTGCCACCAGTGATTTGCCTAGCGGCCCTGACAATGAGCAGTTCTTC.

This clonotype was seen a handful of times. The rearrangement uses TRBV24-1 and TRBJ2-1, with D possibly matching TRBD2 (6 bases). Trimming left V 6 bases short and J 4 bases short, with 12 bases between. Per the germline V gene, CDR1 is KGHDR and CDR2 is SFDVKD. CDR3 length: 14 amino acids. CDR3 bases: TGTGCCACCAGTCTAAGCGGGCCGTACAATGAGCAGTTCTTC. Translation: CATSLSGPYNEQFF.

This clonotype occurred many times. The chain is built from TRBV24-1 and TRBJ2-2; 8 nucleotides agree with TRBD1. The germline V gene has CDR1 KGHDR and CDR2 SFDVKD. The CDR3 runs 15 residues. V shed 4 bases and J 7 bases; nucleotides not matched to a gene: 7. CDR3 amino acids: CATSEAGGVIGELFF. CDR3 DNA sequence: TGTGCCACCAGTGAAGCAGGGGGCGTCATCGGGGAGCTGTTTTTT.

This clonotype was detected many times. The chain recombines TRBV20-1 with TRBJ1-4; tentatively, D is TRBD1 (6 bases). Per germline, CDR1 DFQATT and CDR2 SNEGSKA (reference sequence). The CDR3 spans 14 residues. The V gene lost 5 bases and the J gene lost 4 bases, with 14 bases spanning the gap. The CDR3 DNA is TGCAGTGCTGGTATACAGGGCCGTAATGAAAAACTGTTTTTT. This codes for CSAGIQGRNEKLFF.

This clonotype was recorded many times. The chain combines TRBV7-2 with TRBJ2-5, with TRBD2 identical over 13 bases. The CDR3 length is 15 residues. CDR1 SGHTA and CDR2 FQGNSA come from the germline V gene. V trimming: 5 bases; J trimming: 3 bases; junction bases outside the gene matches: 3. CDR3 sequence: CASSPGTSGKETQYF. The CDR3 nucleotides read TGTGCCAGCAGCCCGGGGACTAGCGGGAAAGAGACCCAGTACTTC.

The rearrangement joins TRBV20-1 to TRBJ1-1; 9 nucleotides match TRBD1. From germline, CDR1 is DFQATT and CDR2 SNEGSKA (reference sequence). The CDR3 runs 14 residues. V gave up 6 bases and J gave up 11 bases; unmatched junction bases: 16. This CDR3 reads CSARDRAVLTGAFF. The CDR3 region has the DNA TGCAGTGCCAGGGACAGGGCAGTCCTAACGGGCGCTTTCTTT.

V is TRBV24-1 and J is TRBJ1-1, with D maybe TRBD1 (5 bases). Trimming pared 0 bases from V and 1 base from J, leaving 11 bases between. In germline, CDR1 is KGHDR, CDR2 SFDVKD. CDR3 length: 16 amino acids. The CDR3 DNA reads TGTGCCACCAGTGATTTGCGTGTCAGGGCGAACACTGAAGCTTTCTTT. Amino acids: CATSDLRVRANTEAFF.

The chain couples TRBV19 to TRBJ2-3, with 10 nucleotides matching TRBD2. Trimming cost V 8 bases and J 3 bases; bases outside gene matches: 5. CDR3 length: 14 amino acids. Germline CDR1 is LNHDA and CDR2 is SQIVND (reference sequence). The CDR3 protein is CASSGLALTDTQYF. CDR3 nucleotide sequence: TGTGCCAGTTCGGGACTAGCGCTTACAGATACGCAGTATTTT.

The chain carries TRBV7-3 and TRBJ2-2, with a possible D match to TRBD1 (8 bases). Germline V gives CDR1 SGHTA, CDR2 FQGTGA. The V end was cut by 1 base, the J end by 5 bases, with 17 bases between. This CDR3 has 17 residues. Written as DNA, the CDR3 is TGTGCCAGCAGCTTAAGGGGAGGGACAGGAGGGACCGGGGAGCTGTTTTTT. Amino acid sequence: CASSLRGGTGGTGELFF.